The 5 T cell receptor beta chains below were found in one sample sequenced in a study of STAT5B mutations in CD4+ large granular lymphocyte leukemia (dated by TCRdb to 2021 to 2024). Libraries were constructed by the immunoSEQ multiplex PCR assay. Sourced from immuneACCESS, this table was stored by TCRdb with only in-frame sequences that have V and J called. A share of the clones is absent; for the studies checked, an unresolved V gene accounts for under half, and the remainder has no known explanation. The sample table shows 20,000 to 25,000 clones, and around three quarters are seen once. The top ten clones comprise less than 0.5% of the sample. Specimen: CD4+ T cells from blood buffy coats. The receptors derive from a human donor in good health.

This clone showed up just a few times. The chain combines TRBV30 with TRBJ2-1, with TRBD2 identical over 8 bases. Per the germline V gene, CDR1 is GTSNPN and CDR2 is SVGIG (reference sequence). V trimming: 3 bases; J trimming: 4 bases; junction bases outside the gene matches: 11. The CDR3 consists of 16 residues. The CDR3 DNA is TGTGCCTGGAGCCTCCCTACGGGACTAGTTTACAATGAGCAGTTCTTC. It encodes CAWSLPTGLVYNEQFF.

The CDR3 is CASSLPQGIEGYTF. The CDR3 coding sequence is TGTGCCAGCAGCTTACCACAGGGAATTGAAGGCTACACCTTC. The rearrangement uses TRBV5-6 and TRBJ1-2; TRBD1 might be the D (6 bases). This CDR3 is 14 amino acids long. Germline assignment: CDR1 SGHDT and CDR2 YYEEEE. V gave up 2 bases and J gave up 8 bases, with 16 bases separating them.

The CDR3 coding sequence is TGTGCCATCAGTGATCAGGGGGGGCTGAACGTGCAGCCCCAGCATTTT. Its protein is CAISDQGGLNVQPQHF. The genes are TRBV10-3 and TRBJ1-5; 7 positions agree with TRBD1. The CDR3 spans 16 residues. Germline V gene sequence: CDR1 ENHRY, CDR2 SYGVKD. Germline trimming cut 3 bases from V and 7 bases from J; bases unmatched to any gene: 12.

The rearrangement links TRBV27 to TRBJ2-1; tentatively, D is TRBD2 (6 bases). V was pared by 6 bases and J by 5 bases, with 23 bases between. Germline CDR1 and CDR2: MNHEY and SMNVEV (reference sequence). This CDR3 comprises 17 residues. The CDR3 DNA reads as TGTGCCAGCAGAACGCTCCTTCGGAGGGGAGAAGACAATGAGCAGTTCTTC. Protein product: CASRTLLRRGEDNEQFF.

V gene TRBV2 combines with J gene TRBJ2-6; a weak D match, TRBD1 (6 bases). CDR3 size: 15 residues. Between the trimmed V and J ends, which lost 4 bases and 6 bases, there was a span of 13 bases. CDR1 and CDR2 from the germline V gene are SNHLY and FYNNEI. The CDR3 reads CASSGRGPQANVLTF. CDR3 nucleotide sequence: TGTGCCAGCAGTGGCAGGGGCCCTCAGGCCAACGTCCTGACTTTC.